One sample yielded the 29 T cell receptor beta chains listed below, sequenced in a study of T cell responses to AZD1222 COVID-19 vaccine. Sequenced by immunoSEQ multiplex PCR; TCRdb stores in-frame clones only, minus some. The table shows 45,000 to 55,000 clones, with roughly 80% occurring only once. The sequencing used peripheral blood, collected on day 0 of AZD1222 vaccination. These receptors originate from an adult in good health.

The DNA for the CDR3 is TGTGCCAGCTCACTACAGGGGAGTGGAAACACCATATATTTT. Translating it yields CASSLQGSGNTIYF. This sequence joins TRBV18 and TRBJ1-3; 7 nucleotides agree with TRBD1. Germline V gene lookup returns CDR1 KGHSH and CDR2 LQKENI. After removal of 4 bases from V and 3 bases from J, the junction contained 3 bases not matched to a gene. The CDR3 totals 14 residues.

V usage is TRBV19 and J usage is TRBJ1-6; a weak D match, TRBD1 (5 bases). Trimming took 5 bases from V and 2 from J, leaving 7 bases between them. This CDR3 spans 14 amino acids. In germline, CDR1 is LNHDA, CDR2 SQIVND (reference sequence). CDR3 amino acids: CASSWGTYNSPLHF. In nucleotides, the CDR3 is TGTGCCAGTAGTTGGGGGACCTATAATTCACCCCTCCACTTT. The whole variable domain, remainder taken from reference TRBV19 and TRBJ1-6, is DGGITQSPKYLFRKEGQNVTLSCEQNLNHDAMYWYRQDPGQGLRLIYYSQIVNDFQKGDIAEGYSVSREKKESFPLTVTSAQKNPTAFYLCASSWGTYNSPLHFGNGTRLTVT.

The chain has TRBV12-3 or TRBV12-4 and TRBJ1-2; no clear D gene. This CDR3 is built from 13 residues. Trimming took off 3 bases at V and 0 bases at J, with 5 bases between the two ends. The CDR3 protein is CASSFLANYGYTF. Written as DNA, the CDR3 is TGTGCCAGCAGTTTTTTAGCTAACTATGGCTACACCTTC.

The CDR3 protein is CASSSGTGGTDTQYF. For the CDR3, the DNA is TGCGCCAGCAGCTCCGGGACAGGGGGTACAGATACGCAGTATTTT. The chain links TRBV5-1 to TRBJ2-3; 11 positions agree with TRBD1. Trimming took 3 bases from V and 3 from J; bases not matched to a gene: 3. CDR1 and CDR2 from the germline V gene are SGHRS and YFSETQ. The CDR3 covers 15 residues.

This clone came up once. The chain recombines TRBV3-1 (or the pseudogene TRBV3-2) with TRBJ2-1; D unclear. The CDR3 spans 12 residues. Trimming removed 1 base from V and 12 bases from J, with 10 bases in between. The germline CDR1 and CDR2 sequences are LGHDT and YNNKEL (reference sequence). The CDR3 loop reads CASSQGMVSQFF. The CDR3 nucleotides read TGTGCCAGCAGCCAAGGGATGGTATCGCAGTTCTTC.

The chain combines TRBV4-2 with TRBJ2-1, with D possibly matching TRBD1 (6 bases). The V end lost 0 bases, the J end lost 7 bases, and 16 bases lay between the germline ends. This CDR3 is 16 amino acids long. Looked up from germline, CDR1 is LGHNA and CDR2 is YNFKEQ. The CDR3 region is CASSQEQGRIMNEQFF. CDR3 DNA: TGTGCCAGCAGCCAAGAACAGGGCCGTATAATGAATGAGCAGTTCTTC.

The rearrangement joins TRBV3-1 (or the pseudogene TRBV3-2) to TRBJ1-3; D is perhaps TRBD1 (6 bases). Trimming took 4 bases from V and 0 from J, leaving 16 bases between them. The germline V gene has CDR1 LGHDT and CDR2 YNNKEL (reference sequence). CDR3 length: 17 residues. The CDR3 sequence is CASSRNTHRVSGNTIYF. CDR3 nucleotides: TGTGCCAGCAGCCGAAATACCCACAGGGTCTCTGGAAACACCATATATTTT.

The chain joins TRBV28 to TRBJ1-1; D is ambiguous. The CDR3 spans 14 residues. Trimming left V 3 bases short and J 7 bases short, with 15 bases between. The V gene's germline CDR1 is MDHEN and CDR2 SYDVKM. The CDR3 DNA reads TGTGCCAGCAGTTTCCCCCCAGAAGCGATTGAAGCTTTCTTT. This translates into CASSFPPEAIEAFF. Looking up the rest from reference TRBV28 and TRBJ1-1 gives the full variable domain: DVKVTQSSRYLVKRTGEKVFLECVQDMDHENMFWYRQDPGLGLRLIYFSYDVKMKEKGDIPEGYSVSREKKERFSLILESASTNQTSMYLCASSFPPEAIEAFFGQGTRLTVV.

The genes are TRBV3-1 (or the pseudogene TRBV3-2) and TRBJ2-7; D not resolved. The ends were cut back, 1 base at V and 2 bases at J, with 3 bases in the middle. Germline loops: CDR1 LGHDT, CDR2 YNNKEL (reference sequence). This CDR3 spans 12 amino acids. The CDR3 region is CASSQAAYEQYF. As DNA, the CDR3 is TGTGCCAGCAGCCAAGCCGCCTACGAGCAGTACTTC.

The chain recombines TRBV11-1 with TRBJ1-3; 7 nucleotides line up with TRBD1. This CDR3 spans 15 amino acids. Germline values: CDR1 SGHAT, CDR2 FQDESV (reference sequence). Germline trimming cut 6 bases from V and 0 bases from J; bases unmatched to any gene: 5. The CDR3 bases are TGTGCCAGCAGAACCCGGGACAGCTCTGGAAACACCATATATTTT. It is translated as CASRTRDSSGNTIYF.

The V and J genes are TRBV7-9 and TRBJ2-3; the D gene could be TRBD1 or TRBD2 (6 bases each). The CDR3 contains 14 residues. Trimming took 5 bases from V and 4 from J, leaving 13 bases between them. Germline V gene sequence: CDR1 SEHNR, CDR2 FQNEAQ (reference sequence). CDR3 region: CASSLMGGADTQYF. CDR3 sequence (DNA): TGTGCCAGCAGCCTGATGGGGGGCGCAGATACGCAGTATTTT.

This CDR3 reads CASSSDRTNYGYTF. The CDR3 DNA follows: TGTGCCAGCAGTTCGGACAGGACTAACTATGGCTACACCTTC. The chain uses TRBV28 and TRBJ1-2, with TRBD1 matching over 7 bases. Losses at the gene ends were 4 bases for V and 0 bases for J; bases not matched to a gene: 2. Germline-derived CDR1 and CDR2 are MDHEN and SYDVKM. This CDR3 region has 14 residues.

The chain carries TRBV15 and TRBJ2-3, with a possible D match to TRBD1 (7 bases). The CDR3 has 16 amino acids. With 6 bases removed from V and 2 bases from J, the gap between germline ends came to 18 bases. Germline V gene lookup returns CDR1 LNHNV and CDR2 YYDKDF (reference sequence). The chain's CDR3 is CATRKGGQTYTDTQYF. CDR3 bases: TGTGCCACCAGGAAGGGGGGACAGACCTACACAGATACGCAGTATTTT.

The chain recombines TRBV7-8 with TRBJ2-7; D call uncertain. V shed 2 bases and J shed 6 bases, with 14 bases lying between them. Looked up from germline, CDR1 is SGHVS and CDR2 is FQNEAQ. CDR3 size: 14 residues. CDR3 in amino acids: CASSLRVSSPEQYF. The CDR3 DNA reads TGTGCCAGCAGCTTACGGGTCTCATCCCCCGAGCAGTACTTC.

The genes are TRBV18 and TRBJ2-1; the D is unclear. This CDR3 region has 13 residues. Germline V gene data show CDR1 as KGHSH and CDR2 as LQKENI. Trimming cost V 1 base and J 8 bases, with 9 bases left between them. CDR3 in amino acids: CASSPLLGDEQFF. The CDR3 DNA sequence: TGTGCCAGCTCACCACTCCTAGGAGATGAGCAGTTCTTC. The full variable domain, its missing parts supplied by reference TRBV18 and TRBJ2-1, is NAGVMQNPRHLVRRRGQEARLRCSPMKGHSHVYWYRQLPEEGLKFMVYLQKENIIDESGMPKERFSAEFPKEGPSILRIQQVVRGDSAAYFCASSPLLGDEQFFGPGTRLTVL.

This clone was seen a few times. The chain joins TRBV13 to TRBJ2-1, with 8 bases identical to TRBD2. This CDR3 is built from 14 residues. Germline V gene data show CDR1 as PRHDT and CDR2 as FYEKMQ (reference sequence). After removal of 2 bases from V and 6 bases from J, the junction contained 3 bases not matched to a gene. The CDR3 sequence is CASSLQLAVNEQFF. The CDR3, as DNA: TGTGCCAGCAGCTTACAACTAGCGGTCAATGAGCAGTTCTTC.

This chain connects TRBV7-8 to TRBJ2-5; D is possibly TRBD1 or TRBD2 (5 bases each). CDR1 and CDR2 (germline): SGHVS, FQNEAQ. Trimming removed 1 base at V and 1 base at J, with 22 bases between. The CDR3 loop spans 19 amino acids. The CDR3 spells CASSLEGTPGRRLQETQYF. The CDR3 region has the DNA TGTGCCAGCAGCTTAGAAGGTACCCCGGGACGCCGACTCCAAGAGACCCAGTACTTC.

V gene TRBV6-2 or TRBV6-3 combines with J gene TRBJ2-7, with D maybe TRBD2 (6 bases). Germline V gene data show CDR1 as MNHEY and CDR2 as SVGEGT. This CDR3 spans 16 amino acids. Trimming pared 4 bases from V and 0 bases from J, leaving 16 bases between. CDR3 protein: CASSSFLRGYSYEQYF. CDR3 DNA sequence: TGTGCCAGCAGTTCCTTTTTGCGGGGTTACTCCTACGAGCAGTACTTC.

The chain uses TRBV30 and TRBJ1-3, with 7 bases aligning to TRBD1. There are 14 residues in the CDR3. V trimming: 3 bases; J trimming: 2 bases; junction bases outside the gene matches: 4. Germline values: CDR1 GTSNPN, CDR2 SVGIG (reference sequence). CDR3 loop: CAWRSRGTGNTIYF. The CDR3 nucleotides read TGTGCCTGGAGAAGCAGGGGGACTGGAAACACCATATATTTT.

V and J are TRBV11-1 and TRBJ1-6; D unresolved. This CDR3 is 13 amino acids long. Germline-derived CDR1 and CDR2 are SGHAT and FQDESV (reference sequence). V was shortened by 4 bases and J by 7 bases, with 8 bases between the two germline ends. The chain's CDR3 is CASSSTGNSPLHF. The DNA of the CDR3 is TGTGCCAGCAGCTCGACGGGGAATTCACCCCTCCACTTT. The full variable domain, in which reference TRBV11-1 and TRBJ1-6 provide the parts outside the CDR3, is EAEVAQSPRYKITEKSQAVAFWCDPISGHATLYWYRQILGQGPELLVQFQDESVVDDSQLPKDRFSAERLKGVDSTLKIQPAELGDSAMYLCASSSTGNSPLHFGNGTRLTVT.

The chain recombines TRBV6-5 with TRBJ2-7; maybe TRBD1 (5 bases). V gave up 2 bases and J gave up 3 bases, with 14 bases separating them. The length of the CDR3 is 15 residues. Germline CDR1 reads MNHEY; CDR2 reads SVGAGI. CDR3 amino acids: CASSYPGNAVYEQYF. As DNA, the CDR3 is TGTGCCAGCAGTTACCCAGGGAACGCCGTCTACGAGCAGTACTTC.

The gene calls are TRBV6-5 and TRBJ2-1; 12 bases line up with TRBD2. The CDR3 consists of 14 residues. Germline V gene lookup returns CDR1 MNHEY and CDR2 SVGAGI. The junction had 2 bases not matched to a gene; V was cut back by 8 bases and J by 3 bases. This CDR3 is CASVLAGGYNEQFF. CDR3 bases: TGTGCCAGCGTACTAGCGGGAGGCTACAATGAGCAGTTCTTC.

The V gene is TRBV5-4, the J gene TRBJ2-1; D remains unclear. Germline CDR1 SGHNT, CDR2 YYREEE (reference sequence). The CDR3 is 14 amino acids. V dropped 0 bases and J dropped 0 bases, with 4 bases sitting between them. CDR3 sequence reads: CASSLGSSYNEQFF. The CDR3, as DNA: TGTGCCAGCAGCTTGGGATCCTCCTACAATGAGCAGTTCTTC.

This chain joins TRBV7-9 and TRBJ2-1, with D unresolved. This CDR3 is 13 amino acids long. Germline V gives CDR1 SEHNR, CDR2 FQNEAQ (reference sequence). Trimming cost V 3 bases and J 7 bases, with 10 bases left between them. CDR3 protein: CASSLSNPNEQFF. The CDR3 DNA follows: TGTGCCAGCAGCTTGAGTAACCCTAATGAGCAGTTCTTC.

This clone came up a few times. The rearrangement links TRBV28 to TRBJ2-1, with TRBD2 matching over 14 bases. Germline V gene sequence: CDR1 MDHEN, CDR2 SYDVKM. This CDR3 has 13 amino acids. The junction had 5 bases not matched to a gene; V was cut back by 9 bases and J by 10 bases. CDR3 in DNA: TGTGCCAGTGGGACTAGCGGGAGTTCCGAGCAGTTCTTC. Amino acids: CASGTSGSSEQFF.

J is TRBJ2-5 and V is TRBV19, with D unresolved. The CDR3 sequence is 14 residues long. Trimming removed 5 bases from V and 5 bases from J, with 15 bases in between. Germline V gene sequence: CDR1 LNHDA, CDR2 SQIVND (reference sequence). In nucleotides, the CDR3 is TGTGCCAGTAGTCTTCGGACCTCACGGGAGACCCAGTACTTC. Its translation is CASSLRTSRETQYF.

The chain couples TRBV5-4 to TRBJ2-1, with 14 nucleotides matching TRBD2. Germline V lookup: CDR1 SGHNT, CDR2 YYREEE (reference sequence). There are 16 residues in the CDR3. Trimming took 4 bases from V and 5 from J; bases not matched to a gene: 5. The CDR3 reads CASSNAGLAGDNEQFF. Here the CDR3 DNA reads TGTGCCAGCAGCAACGCGGGACTAGCGGGAGACAATGAGCAGTTCTTC. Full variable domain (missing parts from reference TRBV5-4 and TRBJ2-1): ETGVTQSPTHLIKTRGQQVTLRCSSQSGHNTVSWYQQALGQGPQFIFQYYREEENGRGNFPPRFSGLQFPNYSSELNVNALELDDSALYLCASSNAGLAGDNEQFFGPGTRLTVL.

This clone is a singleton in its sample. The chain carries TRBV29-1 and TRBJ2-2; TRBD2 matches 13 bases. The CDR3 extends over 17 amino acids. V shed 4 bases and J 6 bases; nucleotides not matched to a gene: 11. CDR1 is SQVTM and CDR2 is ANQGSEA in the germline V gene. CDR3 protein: CSVGTSGSFEWAGELFF. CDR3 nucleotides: TGCAGCGTTGGGACTAGCGGGAGTTTCGAATGGGCCGGGGAGCTGTTTTTT.

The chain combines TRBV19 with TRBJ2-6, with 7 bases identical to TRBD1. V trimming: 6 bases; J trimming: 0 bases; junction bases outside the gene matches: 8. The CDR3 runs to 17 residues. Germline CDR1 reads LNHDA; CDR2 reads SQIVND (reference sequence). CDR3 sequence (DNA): TGTGCCAGTAGGGTACAGGGGTTACCCTCTGGGGCCAACGTCCTGACTTTC. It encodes CASRVQGLPSGANVLTF.